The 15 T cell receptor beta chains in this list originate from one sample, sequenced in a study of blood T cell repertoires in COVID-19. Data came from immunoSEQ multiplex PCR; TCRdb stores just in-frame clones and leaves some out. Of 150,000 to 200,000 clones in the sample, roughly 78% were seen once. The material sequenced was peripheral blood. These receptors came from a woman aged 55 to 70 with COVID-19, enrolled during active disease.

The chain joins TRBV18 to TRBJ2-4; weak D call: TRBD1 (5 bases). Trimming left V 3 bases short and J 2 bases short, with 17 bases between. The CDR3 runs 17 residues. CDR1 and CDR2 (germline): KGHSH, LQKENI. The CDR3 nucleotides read TGTGCCAGCTCACCCCAGGGCCTAGGGGCGCCCAAAAACATTCAGTACTTC. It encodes CASSPQGLGAPKNIQYF.

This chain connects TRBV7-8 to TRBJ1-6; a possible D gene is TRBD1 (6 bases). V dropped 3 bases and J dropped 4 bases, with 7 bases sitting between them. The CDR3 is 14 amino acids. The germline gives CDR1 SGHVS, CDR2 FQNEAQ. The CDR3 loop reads CASSFTGYNSPLHF. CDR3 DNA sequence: TGTGCCAGCAGCTTTACAGGGTATAATTCACCCCTCCACTTT. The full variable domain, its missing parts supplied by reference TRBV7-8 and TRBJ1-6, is GAGVSQSPRYKVAKRGQDVALRCDPISGHVSLFWYQQALGQGPEFLTYFQNEAQLDKSGLPSDRFFAERPEGSVSTLKIQRTQQEDSAVYLCASSFTGYNSPLHFGNGTRLTVT.

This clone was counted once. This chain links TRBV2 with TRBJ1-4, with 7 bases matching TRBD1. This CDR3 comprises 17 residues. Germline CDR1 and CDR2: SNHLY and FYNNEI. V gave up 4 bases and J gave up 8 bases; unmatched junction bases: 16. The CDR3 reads CASSGRQGIRGGEKLFF. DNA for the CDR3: TGTGCCAGCAGTGGTCGACAGGGAATTCGAGGTGGGGAAAAACTGTTTTTT.

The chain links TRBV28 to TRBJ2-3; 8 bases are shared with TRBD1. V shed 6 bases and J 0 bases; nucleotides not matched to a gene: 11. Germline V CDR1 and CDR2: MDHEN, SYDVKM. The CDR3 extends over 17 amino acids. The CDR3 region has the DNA TGTGCCAGCAGCTACCCTCAGGGGGCGGGGAGCACAGATACGCAGTATTTT. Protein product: CASSYPQGAGSTDTQYF.

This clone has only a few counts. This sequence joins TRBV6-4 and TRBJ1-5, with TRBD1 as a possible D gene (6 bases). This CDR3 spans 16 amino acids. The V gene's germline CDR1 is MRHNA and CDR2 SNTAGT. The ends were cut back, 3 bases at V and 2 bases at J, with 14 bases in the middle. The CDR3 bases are TGTGCCAGCAGTGAAGGGGGTAGTTGTGGCAATCAGCCCCAGCATTTT. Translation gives CASSEGGSCGNQPQHF.

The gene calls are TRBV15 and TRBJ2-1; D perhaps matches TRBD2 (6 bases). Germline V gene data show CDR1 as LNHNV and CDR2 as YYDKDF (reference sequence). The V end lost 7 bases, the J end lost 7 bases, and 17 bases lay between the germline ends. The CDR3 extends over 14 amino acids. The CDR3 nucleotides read TGTGCCACCATGCCGGGACTGGCAGGTAATGAGCAGTTCTTC. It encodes CATMPGLAGNEQFF.

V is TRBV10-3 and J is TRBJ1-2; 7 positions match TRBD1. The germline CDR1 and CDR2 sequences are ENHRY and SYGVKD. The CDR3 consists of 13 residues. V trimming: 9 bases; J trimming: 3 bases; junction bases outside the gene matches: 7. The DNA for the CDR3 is TGTGCCATTACAGGGGACGTGGACTATGGCTACACCTTC. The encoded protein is CAITGDVDYGYTF.

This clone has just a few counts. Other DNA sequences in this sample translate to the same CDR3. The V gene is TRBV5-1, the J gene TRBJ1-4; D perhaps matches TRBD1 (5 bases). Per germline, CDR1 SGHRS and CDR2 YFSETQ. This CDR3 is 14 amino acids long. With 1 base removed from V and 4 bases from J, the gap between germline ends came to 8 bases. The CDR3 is CASSLRGINEKLFF. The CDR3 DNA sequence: TGCGCCAGCAGCTTGCGGGGGATTAATGAAAAACTGTTTTTT.

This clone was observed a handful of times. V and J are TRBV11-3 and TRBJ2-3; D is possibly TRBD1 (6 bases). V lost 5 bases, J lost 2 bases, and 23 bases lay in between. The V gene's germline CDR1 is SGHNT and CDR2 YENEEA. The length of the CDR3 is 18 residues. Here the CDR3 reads CASSPGTGFKPYTDTQYF. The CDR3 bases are TGTGCCAGCAGCCCCGGTACAGGGTTCAAGCCGTACACAGATACGCAGTATTTT.

CDR3 amino acids: CASSLARGLYGYTF. The CDR3 nucleotides read TGTGCCAGCAGCTTAGCCAGGGGGCTTTATGGCTACACCTTC. The V and J genes are TRBV7-2 and TRBJ1-2, with TRBD1 matching over 8 bases. Per the germline V gene, CDR1 is SGHTA and CDR2 is FQGNSA. V lost 0 bases to trimming and J lost 5 bases; unmatched junction nucleotides: 2. CDR3 length equals 14 residues.

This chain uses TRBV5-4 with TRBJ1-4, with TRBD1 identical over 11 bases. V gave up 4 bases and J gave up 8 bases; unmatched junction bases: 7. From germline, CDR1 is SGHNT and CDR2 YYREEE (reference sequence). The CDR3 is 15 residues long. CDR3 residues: CASSAPGQGGEKLFF. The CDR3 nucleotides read TGTGCCAGCAGCGCCCCGGGACAGGGGGGAGAAAAACTGTTTTTT.

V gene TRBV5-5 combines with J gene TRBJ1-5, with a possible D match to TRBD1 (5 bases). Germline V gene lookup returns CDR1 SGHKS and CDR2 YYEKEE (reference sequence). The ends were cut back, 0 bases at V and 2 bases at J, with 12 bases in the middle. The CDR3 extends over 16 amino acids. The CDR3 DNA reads TGTGCCAGCAGCTTGGTGGCAGGGATGGGCAATCAGCCCCAGCATTTT. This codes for CASSLVAGMGNQPQHF.

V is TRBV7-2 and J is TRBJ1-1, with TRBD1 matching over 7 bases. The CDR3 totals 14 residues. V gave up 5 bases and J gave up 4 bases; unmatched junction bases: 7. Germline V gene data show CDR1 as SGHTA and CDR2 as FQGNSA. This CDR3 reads CASSAHRGATEAFF. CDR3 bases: TGTGCCAGCAGCGCTCACAGGGGTGCCACTGAAGCTTTCTTT.

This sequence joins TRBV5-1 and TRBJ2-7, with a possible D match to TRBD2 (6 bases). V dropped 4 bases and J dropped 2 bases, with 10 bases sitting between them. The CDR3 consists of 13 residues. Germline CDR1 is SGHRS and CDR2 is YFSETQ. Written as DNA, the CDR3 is TGCGCCAGCAGCGGGGAGGTGGCCTACGAGCAGTACTTC. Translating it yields CASSGEVAYEQYF. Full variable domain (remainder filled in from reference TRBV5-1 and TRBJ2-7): KAGVTQTPRYLIKTRGQQVTLSCSPISGHRSVSWYQQTPGQGLQFLFEYFSETQRNKGNFPGRFSGRQFSNSRSEMNVSTLELGDSALYLCASSGEVAYEQYFGPGTRLTVT.

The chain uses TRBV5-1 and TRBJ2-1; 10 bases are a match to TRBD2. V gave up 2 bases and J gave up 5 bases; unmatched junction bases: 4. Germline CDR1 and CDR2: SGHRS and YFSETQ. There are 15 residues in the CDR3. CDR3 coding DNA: TGCGCCAGCAGCTTCACTAGCGGGATTAACAATGAGCAGTTCTTC. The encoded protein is CASSFTSGINNEQFF.